One and the same sample provided the 31 T cell receptor beta chains below, sequenced in a study of Graves' ophthalmopathy and Graves' hyperthyroidism. The TCR beta CDR3 regions underwent amplification from RNA transcripts. Second-round multiplex PCR followed a first-round RT-PCR using HTBI primers. MiXCR, applied by TCRdb to the multiplex PCR reads, yields one record per CDR3 protein. This sample yields approximately 700,000 distinct CDR3 sequences, of which about two fifths are seen a single time; 3% to 3.5% belongs to the top ten. Sample: peripheral blood. These receptors all stem from an adult man with Graves' ophthalmopathy.

Note on this clonotype: Relative to the germline gene, one junction end is altered; a read error may explain this. V usage is TRBV7-7 and J usage is TRBJ2-5; 13 bases map to TRBD2. This CDR3 comprises 16 residues. In germline, CDR1 is SSHAT, CDR2 FNYEAQ (reference sequence). The CDR3 sequence is CASSIGLAGAQETQYF. The CDR3 nucleotides are TGTGCTAGCAGCATTGGACTAGCGGGAGCGCAAGAGACCCAGTACTTC.

The chain employs TRBV7-9 and TRBJ1-4; no clear D gene. The CDR3 loop spans 11 amino acids. V lost 6 bases and J lost 7, with 6 bases in between. Germline V CDR1 and CDR2: SEHNR, FQNEAQ (reference sequence). CDR3 nucleotides: TGTGCCAGCAGGACGTCTGAAAAACTGTTTTTT. Protein sequence: CASRTSEKLFF.

V and J are TRBV29-1 and TRBJ2-5; D gene ambiguous. Trimming cost V 1 base and J 9 bases, with 15 bases left between them. In germline, CDR1 is SQVTM, CDR2 ANQGSEA. The CDR3 length is 13 residues. The CDR3: CSVEVGLDQPQYF. The CDR3 nucleotides are TGCAGCGTTGAAGTGGGGTTAGATCAGCCCCAGTACTTC.

Many counts were recorded for this clonotype. In DNA, the CDR3 is TGTGCCAGTAGTATAGACCCGGCCTTGGAAGCTTTCTTT. Residues: CASSIDPALEAFF. The V and J genes are TRBV19 and TRBJ1-1; D is unresolved. Germline CDR1 and CDR2: LNHDA and SQIVND (reference sequence). The CDR3 has 13 residues. V was trimmed by 0 bases and J by 8 bases, leaving 10 bases between them.

This clonotype was seen at least ten times. The chain carries TRBV25-1 and TRBJ1-2; D perhaps matches TRBD1 (6 bases). This CDR3 is built from 14 residues. The germline CDR1 and CDR2 sequences are MGHDK and SYGVNS. The V and J ends lost 3 bases and 8 bases respectively, with 16 bases between them. This CDR3 reads CASSDSGGLGGYTF. The CDR3 coding sequence is TGTGCCAGCAGTGATAGTGGGGGGCTTGGGGGCTACACCTTC.

The sample holds many counts of this clonotype. The CDR3 nucleotides read TGTGCCGTCACCCCAGAGGGGGGGACGTACACTGAAGCTTTCTTT. It translates to CAVTPEGGTYTEAFF. The chain recombines TRBV10-3 with TRBJ1-1, with D perhaps TRBD1 (6 bases). CDR3 length: 15 amino acids. The V end was cut by 11 bases, the J end by 3 bases, with 22 bases between. The germline V gene has CDR1 ENHRY and CDR2 SYGVKD.

Many counts were recorded for this clonotype. This sequence joins TRBV29-1 and TRBJ2-7; 7 bases match TRBD2. The CDR3 spans 12 residues. CDR1 and CDR2 (germline): SQVTM, ANQGSEA. Germline trimming cut 6 bases from V and 3 bases from J; bases unmatched to any gene: 5. The CDR3 DNA follows: TGCAGCGTGGGAGGGGATAGCTACGAGCAGTACTTC. Translation: CSVGGDSYEQYF.

The rearrangement links TRBV25-1 to TRBJ2-6; 7 bases match TRBD1. The germline V gene encodes CDR1 MGHDK and CDR2 SYGVNS. After removal of 3 bases from V and 4 bases from J, the junction contained 3 bases not matched to a gene. The CDR3 covers 15 residues. CDR3 sequence: CASSDPGQGANVLTF. The CDR3 region has the DNA TGTGCCAGCAGTGACCCGGGACAGGGGGCCAACGTCCTGACTTTC.

The chain recombines TRBV7-2 with TRBJ2-7, with 12 bases aligning to TRBD2. The DNA end lines up better with TRBJ2-1; the J call may be wrong. CDR1 and CDR2 from the germline V gene are SGHTA and FQGNSA. The CDR3 loop spans 16 amino acids. CDR3 nucleotides: TGTGCCAGCAGCTTATGGAGGCTAGCGGGGGGGGATGAGCAGTTCTTC. This codes for CASSLWRLAGGDEQFF.

This clonotype came up many times. This rearrangement joins TRBV19 to TRBJ1-2; a possible D gene is TRBD1 (6 bases). Per the germline V gene, CDR1 is LNHDA and CDR2 is SQIVND (reference sequence). The CDR3 runs 14 residues. Trimming shortened V by 4 bases and J by 4 bases, and 13 bases separated the two germline ends. In nucleotides, the CDR3 is TGTGCCAGTAGTAAGGACAGTTCGGGCTATGGCTACACCTTC. Amino acid sequence: CASSKDSSGYGYTF.

CDR3: CAISGQVYGYTF. CDR3 DNA: TGTGCCATCTCGGGACAGGTCTATGGCTACACCTTC. The rearrangement links TRBV10-3 to TRBJ1-2; 8 bases fit TRBD1. V lost 8 bases, J lost 4 bases, and 3 bases stayed unmatched. There are 12 residues in the CDR3. CDR1 is ENHRY and CDR2 is SYGVKD in the germline V gene.

This clonotype was observed at least ten times. DNA of the CDR3: TGTGCCAGCAGTCAAACGGCAGGGTACGGGACCCAGTACTTC. This sequence encodes CASSQTAGYGTQYF. The rearrangement joins TRBV27 to TRBJ2-5, with D possibly TRBD1 on 5 matching bases. Germline CDR1 reads MNHEY; CDR2 reads SMNVEV (reference sequence). V was clipped by 5 bases and J by 7 bases, with 17 bases between them. The length of the CDR3 is 14 residues.

In this sample, this clonotype turned up many times. This chain joins TRBV7-8 and TRBJ1-6; the D is unclear. The germline gives CDR1 SGHVS, CDR2 FQNEAQ. The CDR3 extends over 14 amino acids. Trimming pared 5 bases from V and 10 bases from J, leaving 15 bases between. Here the CDR3 reads CASSPTLVGSPLHF. DNA of the CDR3: TGTGCCAGCAGCCCTACATTGGTTGGGTCACCCCTCCACTTT.

The chain joins TRBV12-3 or TRBV12-4 to TRBJ1-4, with D perhaps TRBD1 (5 bases). This CDR3 contains 18 residues. V gave up 3 bases and J gave up 0 bases, with 17 bases separating them. The CDR3 sequence: CASSLRSGTEATNEKLFF. CDR3 nucleotide sequence: TGTGCCAGCAGTTTGAGGTCGGGGACCGAGGCAACTAATGAAAAACTGTTTTTT.

V and J are TRBV9 and TRBJ2-2; 10 bases align to TRBD1. The CDR3 spans 16 residues. After removal of 4 bases from V and 3 bases from J, the junction contained 6 bases not matched to a gene. The germline CDR1 and CDR2 sequences are SGDLS and YYNGEE. The CDR3 nucleotides are TGTGCCAGCAGCCCCCTCGGGACAGGGGACACCGGGGAGCTGTTTTTT. Translation gives CASSPLGTGDTGELFF.

This sequence joins TRBV3-1 and TRBJ1-1; D call uncertain. CDR1 is LGHDT, CDR2 YNNKEL, per germline (reference sequence). CDR3 length: 14 amino acids. With 1 base removed from V and 5 bases from J, the gap between germline ends came to 11 bases. CDR3 nucleotides: TGTGCCAGCAGCCAAGGGGTAATAGGAACTGAAGCTTTCTTT. The encoded protein is CASSQGVIGTEAFF.

This clonotype occurred once. It may be a read error: a sequence one base away is much more abundant. The chain has TRBV20-1 and TRBJ1-1; no reliable D call. The V gene's germline CDR1 is DFQATT and CDR2 SNEGSKA (reference sequence). The CDR3 runs 15 residues. DNA for the CDR3: TGCAGTGCTAGTAAGGCAGGAGTAATGAACGCTGAAGCTTTCTTT. It codes for CSASKAGVMNAEAFF.

At least ten counts were recorded for this clonotype. The rearrangement links TRBV25-1 to TRBJ2-2; a possible D gene is TRBD2 (7 bases). V gave up 5 bases and J gave up 3 bases, with 13 bases separating them. Germline CDR1 reads MGHDK; CDR2 reads SYGVNS. The CDR3 loop spans 15 amino acids. CDR3 sequence reads: CASSKGGGHTGELFF. The CDR3 DNA sequence: TGTGCCAGCAGTAAGGGGGGGGGGCACACCGGGGAGCTGTTTTTT.

V gene TRBV11-2 combines with J gene TRBJ1-1; D is undetermined. Deletions cut 7 bases from V and 2 bases from J, with 17 bases between. Germline CDR1 and CDR2: SGHAT and FQNNGV. The CDR3 runs 15 residues. CDR3 protein: CASNSNRRVNTEAFF. The CDR3 DNA sequence: TGTGCCAGCAACTCCAACCGACGGGTTAACACTGAAGCTTTCTTT.

The rearrangement joins TRBV29-1 to TRBJ1-2, with 7 bases fitting TRBD1. The CDR3 length is 12 residues. Germline CDR1 SQVTM, CDR2 ANQGSEA. With V trimmed by 5 bases and J by 6 bases, 6 bases remained unmatched. CDR3 nucleotide sequence: TGCAGCGTTTTGGGACAGCCGGATGGCTACACCTTC. Translated: CSVLGQPDGYTF. Based on the CDR3 plus reference TRBV29-1 and TRBJ1-2, the full variable domain is SAVISQKPSRDICQRGTSLTIQCQVDSQVTMMFWYRQQPGQSLTLIATANQGSEATYESGFVIDKFPISRPNLTFSTLTVSNMSPEDSSIYLCSVLGQPDGYTFGSGTRLTVV.

The chain recombines TRBV25-1 with TRBJ1-1, with D possibly matching TRBD1 (5 bases). The length of the CDR3 is 11 residues. The V and J ends lost 6 bases and 11 bases respectively, with 13 bases between them. Germline V gives CDR1 MGHDK, CDR2 SYGVNS. The CDR3 bases are TGTGCCAGCAGCGAAGGGGTAGGGGCTTTCTTT. Translating it yields CASSEGVGAFF. The entire variable domain, with the rest obtained from reference TRBV25-1 and TRBJ1-1, is as follows: EADIYQTPRYLVIGTGKKITLECSQTMGHDKMYWYQQDPGMELHLIHYSYGVNSTEKGDLSSESTVSRIRTEHFPLTLESARPSHTSQYLCASSEGVGAFFGQGTRLTVV.

For this clonotype: A junction boundary mismatches the germline segment, possibly from a read error. CDR3 protein: CASSLTGTDYSPPHF. The CDR3 DNA is TGTGCCAGCAGTCTTACCGGGACAGATTATTCACCCCCCCACTTT. The chain employs TRBV2 and TRBJ1-6; 7 bases align to TRBD1. Germline V gene sequence: CDR1 SNHLY, CDR2 FYNNEI. The CDR3 runs 15 residues.

As regards this clonotype: A read error may be the cause here, since a much bigger clone is one base away. The genes are TRBV9 and TRBJ2-5; either TRBD1 or TRBD2 may fit D (7 bases each). This CDR3 has 16 amino acids. Germline V gene sequence: CDR1 SGDLS, CDR2 YYNGEE. Trimming shortened V by 0 bases and J by 5 bases, and 17 bases separated the two germline ends. CDR3 DNA sequence: TGTGCCAGCAGCGTAGGTGTCAGGGGGACTATGGAGACCCAGTACTTC. Amino acids: CASSVGVRGTMETQYF.

The rearrangement uses TRBV12-3 or TRBV12-4 and TRBJ1-2; no firm D call. The CDR3 covers 12 residues. V lost 8 bases and J lost 7, with 14 bases in between. CDR3 DNA sequence: TGTGCCAGCTCGTGGGGTCCCGTTGGCTACACCTTC. It is translated as CASSWGPVGYTF.

Many counts were recorded for this clonotype. The chain recombines TRBV20-1 with TRBJ2-2; TRBD2 matches at 12 bases. CDR1 is DFQATT, CDR2 SNEGSKA, per germline (reference sequence). The CDR3 sequence is 15 residues long. Trimming took 1 base from V and 3 from J; bases not matched to a gene: 0. CDR3 sequence reads: CSARASGRDTGELFF. CDR3 bases: TGCAGTGCTAGAGCTAGCGGGAGGGACACCGGGGAGCTGTTTTTT.

This clonotype was seen ten or more times. The chain links TRBV7-9 to TRBJ1-5, with TRBD1 as a possible D gene (6 bases). Germline values: CDR1 SEHNR, CDR2 FQNEAQ (reference sequence). The V end was cut by 1 base, the J end by 7 bases, with 11 bases between. There are 14 residues in the CDR3. The CDR3 region has the DNA TGTGCCAGCAGCTTAGGGGCAGGGGAGCAGCCCCAGCATTTT. This codes for CASSLGAGEQPQHF. Complete variable domain (other parts from reference TRBV7-9 and TRBJ1-5): DTGVSQNPRHKITKRGQNVTFRCDPISEHNRLYWYRQTLGQGPEFLTYFQNEAQLEKSRLLSDRFSAERPKGSFSTLEIQRTEQGDSAMYLCASSLGAGEQPQHFGDGTRLSIL.

The sample holds many counts of this clonotype. The V call is TRBV7-8, the J call TRBJ1-1, with no clear D. The CDR3 is 13 residues long. Germline V lookup: CDR1 SGHVS, CDR2 FQNEAQ. V was cut by 5 bases and J by 1 base, with 8 bases left in between. This CDR3 is CASSAYRNTEAFF. In DNA, the CDR3 is TGTGCCAGCAGCGCCTACAGGAACACTGAAGCTTTCTTT.

This clonotype was observed many times. This chain joins TRBV7-2 and TRBJ2-7; TRBD2 might be the D (6 bases). The germline CDR1 and CDR2 sequences are SGHTA and FQGNSA. Trimming removed 5 bases from V and 4 bases from J, with 21 bases in between. This CDR3 is 16 amino acids long. The CDR3 protein is CASSLYFSGGAYEQYF. For the CDR3, the DNA is TGTGCCAGCAGCCTCTACTTTAGCGGAGGGGCTTACGAGCAGTACTTC.

This clonotype was found many times. The chain carries TRBV10-3 and TRBJ2-7, with TRBD2 matching over 9 bases. J lost 1 base, V lost 2 bases, and 9 bases had no gene match. The CDR3 runs 17 residues. CDR1 is ENHRY and CDR2 is SYGVKD in the germline V gene. CDR3 sequence reads: CAISELLAGTRSYEQYF. CDR3 bases: TGTGCCATCAGTGAGCTTCTAGCGGGAACGCGGTCCTACGAGCAGTACTTC.

Note on this clonotype: One end of the junction varies from germline; a read error may be responsible. This chain links TRBV7-9 with TRBJ1-1; D is uncertain. Germline V lookup: CDR1 SEHNR, CDR2 FQNEAQ (reference sequence). CDR3 length: 13 amino acids. The DNA of the CDR3 is TGTTCCAGCAGCTTAACAGCGAACACTGAAGCTTTCTTT. Translation gives CSSSLTANTEAFF.

This clonotype occurred once. V usage is TRBV10-3 and J usage is TRBJ2-7; 11 bases align to TRBD2. Germline-derived CDR1 and CDR2 are ENHRY and SYGVKD. After removal of 10 bases from V and 5 bases from J, the junction contained 13 bases not matched to a gene. The CDR3 has 15 amino acids. CDR3 sequence (DNA): TGTGCCAGCAGGGGAACCCTAGCGGGAGGCCACGAGCAGTACTTC. Translated: CASRGTLAGGHEQYF.